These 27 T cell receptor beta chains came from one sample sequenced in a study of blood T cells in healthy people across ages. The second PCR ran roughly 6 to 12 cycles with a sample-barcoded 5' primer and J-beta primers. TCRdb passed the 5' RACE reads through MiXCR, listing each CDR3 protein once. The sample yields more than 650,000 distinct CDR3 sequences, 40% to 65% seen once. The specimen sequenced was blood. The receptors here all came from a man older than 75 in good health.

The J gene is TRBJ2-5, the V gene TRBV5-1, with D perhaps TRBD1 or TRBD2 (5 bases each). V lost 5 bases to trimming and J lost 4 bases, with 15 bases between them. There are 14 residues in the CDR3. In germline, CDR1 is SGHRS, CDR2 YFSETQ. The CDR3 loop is CASRSGSRIETQYF. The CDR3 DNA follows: TGCGCCAGCAGATCAGGGAGCCGGATAGAGACCCAGTACTTC.

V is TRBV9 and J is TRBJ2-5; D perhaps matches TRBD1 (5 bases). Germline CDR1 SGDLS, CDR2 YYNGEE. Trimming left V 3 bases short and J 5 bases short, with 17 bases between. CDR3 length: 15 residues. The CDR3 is CASSDSTGVGETQYF. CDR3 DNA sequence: TGTGCCAGCAGCGACAGTACAGGTGTTGGGGAGACCCAGTACTTC.

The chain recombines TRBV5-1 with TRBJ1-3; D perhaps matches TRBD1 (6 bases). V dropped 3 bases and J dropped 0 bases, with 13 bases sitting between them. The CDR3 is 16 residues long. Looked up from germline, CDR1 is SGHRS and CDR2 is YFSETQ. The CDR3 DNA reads TGCGCCAGCAGCTATCAAACAGGGAGCTCTGGAAACACCATATATTTT. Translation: CASSYQTGSSGNTIYF.

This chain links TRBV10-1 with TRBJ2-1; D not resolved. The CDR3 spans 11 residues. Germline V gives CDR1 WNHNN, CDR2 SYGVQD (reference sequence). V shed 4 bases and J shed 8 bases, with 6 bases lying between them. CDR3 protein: CASSAGHEQFF. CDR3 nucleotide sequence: TGCGCCAGCAGTGCGGGCCATGAGCAGTTCTTC.

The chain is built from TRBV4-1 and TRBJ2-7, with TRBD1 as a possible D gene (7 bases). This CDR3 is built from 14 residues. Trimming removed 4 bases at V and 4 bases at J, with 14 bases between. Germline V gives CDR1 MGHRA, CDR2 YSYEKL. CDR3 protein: CASSRAGQLYEQYF. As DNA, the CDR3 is TGCGCCAGCAGCCGTGCGGGACAGTTGTACGAGCAGTACTTC.

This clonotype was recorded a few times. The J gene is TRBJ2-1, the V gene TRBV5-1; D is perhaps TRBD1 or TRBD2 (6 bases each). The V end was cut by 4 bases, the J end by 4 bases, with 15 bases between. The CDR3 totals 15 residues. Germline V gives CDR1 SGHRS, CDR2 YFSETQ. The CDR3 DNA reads TGCGCCAGCAGCCCGGAGGGGGGACGATACAATGAGCAGTTCTTC. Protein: CASSPEGGRYNEQFF.

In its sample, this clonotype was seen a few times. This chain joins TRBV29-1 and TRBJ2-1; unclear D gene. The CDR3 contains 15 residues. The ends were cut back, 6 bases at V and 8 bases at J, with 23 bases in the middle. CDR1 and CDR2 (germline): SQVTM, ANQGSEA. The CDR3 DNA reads TGCAGCGTCCTAGATGGCGGAGAGCCTTTCGATGAGCAGTTCTTC. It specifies CSVLDGGEPFDEQFF.

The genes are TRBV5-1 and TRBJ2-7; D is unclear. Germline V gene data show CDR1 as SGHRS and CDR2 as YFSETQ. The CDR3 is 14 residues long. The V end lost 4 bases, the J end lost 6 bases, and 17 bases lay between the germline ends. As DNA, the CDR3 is TGCGCCAGCAGCCCTATCACCGGCAGTGTCGAGCAGTACTTC. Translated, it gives CASSPITGSVEQYF.

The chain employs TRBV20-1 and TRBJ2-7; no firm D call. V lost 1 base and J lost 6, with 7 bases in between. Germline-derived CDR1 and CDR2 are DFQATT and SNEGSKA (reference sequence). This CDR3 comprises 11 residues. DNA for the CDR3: TGCAGTGCTAGAGCCAGCACCGAGCAGTACTTC. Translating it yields CSARASTEQYF.

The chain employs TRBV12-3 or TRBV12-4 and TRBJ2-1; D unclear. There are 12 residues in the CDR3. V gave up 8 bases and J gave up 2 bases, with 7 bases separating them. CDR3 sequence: CASRSAYNEQFF. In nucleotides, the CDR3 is TGTGCCAGCCGCAGCGCCTACAATGAGCAGTTCTTC.

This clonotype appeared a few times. The CDR3 DNA reads TGTGCCAGCAGCTTCGGGACAGGGGGGTCTGGGGCCAACGTCCTGACTTTC. This encodes CASSFGTGGSGANVLTF. The chain recombines TRBV7-9 with TRBJ2-6; 11 nucleotides match TRBD1. V lost 3 bases, J lost 1 base, and 2 bases stayed unmatched. Germline CDR1 reads SEHNR; CDR2 reads FQNEAQ (reference sequence). The CDR3 sequence is 17 residues long. The variable domain in full, completed from reference TRBV7-9 and TRBJ2-6, reads DTGVSQNPRHKITKRGQNVTFRCDPISEHNRLYWYRQTLGQGPEFLTYFQNEAQLEKSRLLSDRFSAERPKGSFSTLEIQRTEQGDSAMYLCASSFGTGGSGANVLTFGAGSRLTVL.

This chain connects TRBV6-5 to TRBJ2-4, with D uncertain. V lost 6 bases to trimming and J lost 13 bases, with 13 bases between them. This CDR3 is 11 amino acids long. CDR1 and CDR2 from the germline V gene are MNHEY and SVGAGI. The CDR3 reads CASSHRTEQYF. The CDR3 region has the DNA TGTGCCAGCAGCCACCGAACGGAGCAGTACTTC.

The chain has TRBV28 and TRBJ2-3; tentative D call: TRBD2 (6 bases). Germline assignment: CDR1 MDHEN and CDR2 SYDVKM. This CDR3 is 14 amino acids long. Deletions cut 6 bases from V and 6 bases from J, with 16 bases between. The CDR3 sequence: CASRNTGSGDTQYF. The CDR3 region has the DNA TGTGCCAGCAGAAACACCGGGAGTGGGGATACGCAGTATTTT.

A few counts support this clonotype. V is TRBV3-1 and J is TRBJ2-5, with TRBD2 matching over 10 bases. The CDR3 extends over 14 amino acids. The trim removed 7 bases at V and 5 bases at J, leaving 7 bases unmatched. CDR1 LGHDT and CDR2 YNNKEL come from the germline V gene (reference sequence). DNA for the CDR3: TGTGCCAGCATGCTAGCGGGAGAATGGGAGACCCAGTACTTC. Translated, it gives CASMLAGEWETQYF.

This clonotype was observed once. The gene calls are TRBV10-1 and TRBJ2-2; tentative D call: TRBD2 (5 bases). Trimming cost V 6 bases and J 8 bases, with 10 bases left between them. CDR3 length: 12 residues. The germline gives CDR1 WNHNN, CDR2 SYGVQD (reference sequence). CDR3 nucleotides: TGCGCCAGCAGGGAGGAGGCTGGGGAGCTGTTTTTT. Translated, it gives CASREEAGELFF.

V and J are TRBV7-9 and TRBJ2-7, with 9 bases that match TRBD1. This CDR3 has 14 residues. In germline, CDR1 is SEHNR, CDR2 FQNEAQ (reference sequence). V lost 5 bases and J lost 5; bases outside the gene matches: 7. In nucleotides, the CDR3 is TGTGCCAGCAGCATACTCGGACAGGGGAACGAGCAGTACTTC. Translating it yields CASSILGQGNEQYF.

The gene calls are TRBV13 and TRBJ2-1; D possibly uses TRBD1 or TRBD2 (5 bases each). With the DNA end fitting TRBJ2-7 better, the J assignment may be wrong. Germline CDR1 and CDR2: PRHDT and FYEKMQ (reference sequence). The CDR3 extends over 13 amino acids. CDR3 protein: CASNTWGYNEQYF. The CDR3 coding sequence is TGTGCCAGCAACACCTGGGGGTACAATGAGCAGTACTTC.

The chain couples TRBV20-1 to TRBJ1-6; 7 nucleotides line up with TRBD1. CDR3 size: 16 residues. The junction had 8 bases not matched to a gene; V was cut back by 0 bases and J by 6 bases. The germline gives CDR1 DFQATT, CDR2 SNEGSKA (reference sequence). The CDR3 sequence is CSARDLARGSNSPLHF. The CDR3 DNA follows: TGCAGTGCTAGAGATCTTGCCAGGGGGAGTAATTCACCCCTCCACTTT.

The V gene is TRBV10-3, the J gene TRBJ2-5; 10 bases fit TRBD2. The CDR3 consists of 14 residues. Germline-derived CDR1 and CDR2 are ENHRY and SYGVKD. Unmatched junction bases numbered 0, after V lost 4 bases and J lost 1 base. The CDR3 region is CAISGTSGQETQYF. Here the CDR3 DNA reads TGTGCCATCAGTGGGACTAGCGGCCAAGAGACCCAGTACTTC.

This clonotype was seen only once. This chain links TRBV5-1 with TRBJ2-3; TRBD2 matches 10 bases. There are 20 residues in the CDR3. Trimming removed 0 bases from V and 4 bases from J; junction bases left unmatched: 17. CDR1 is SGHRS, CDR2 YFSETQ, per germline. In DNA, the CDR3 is TGCGCCAGCAGCTTGGCCCGATCATGGGCTAGCGGGAGAAGGGCAGATACGCAGTATTTT. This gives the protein CASSLARSWASGRRADTQYF.

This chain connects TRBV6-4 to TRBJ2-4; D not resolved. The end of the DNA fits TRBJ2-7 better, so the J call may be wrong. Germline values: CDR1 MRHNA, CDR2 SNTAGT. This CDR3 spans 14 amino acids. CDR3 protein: CASSTNPDSLEQYF. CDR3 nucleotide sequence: TGTGCCAGCAGTACCAACCCTGACTCCCTCGAGCAGTACTTC.

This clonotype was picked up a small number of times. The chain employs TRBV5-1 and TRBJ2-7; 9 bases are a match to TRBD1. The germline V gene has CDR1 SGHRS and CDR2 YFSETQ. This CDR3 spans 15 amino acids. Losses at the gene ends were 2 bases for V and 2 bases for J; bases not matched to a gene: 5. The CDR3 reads CASSFGGTGTYEQYF. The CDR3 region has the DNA TGCGCCAGCAGCTTCGGGGGGACAGGGACCTACGAGCAGTACTTC.

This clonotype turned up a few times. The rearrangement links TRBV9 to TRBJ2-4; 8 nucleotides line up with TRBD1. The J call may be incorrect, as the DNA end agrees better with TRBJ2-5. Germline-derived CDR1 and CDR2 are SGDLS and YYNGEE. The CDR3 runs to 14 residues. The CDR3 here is CASSAGTGRGTQYF. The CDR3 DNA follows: TGTGCCAGCAGCGCCGGGACAGGAAGAGGGACCCAGTACTTC.

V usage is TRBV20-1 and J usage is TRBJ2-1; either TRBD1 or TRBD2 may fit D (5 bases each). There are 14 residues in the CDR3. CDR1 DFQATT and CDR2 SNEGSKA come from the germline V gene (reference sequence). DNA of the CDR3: TGCAGCGCCAGGGAATCACGAGGGTGGAATGAGCAGTTCTTC. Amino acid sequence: CSARESRGWNEQFF.

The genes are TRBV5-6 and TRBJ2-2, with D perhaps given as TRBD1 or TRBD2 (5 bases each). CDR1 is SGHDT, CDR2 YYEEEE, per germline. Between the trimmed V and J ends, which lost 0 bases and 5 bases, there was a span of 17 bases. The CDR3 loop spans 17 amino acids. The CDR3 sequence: CASSLATGAFGTGELFF. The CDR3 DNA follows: TGTGCCAGCAGCTTGGCCACCGGGGCCTTTGGTACCGGGGAGCTGTTTTTT.

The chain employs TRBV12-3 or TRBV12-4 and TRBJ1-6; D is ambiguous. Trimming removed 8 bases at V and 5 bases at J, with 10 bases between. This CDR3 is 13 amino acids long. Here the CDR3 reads CASALVDNSPLHF. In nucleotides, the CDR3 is TGTGCCAGCGCGTTGGTGGATAATTCACCCCTCCACTTT.

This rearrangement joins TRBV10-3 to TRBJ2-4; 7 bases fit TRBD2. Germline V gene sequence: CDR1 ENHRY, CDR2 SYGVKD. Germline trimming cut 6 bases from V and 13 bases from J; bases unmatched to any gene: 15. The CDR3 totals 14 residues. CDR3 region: CAISQEWEGREQYF. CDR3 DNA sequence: TGTGCCATCAGCCAGGAGTGGGAGGGCCGAGAGCAGTACTTC.